Each of the 14 T cell receptor beta chains below was sequenced from the same sample in a study of blood T cell repertoires in COVID-19. This table comes from immunoSEQ multiplex PCR, and its TCRdb copy is limited to in-frame clones, with some not included. The sample lists around 150,000 clones; 84% were seen once. Input material: peripheral blood. These receptor sequences come from a woman aged 50 to 60 in a cohort sampled during active or convalescent COVID-19.

Here the CDR3 reads CASSPPERGLYEQYF. The CDR3 bases are TGTGCCAGCAGTCCCCCGGAGAGGGGGCTTTACGAGCAGTACTTC. V is TRBV28 and J is TRBJ2-7, with 7 bases fitting TRBD1. The CDR3 consists of 15 residues. Germline V lookup: CDR1 MDHEN, CDR2 SYDVKM. Trimming removed 5 bases from V and 4 bases from J; junction bases left unmatched: 11.

The V gene is TRBV7-8, the J gene TRBJ1-2; D may be TRBD1 (6 bases). Germline V gene sequence: CDR1 SGHVS, CDR2 FQNEAQ. Trimming took off 2 bases at V and 8 bases at J, with 21 bases between the two ends. The CDR3 loop spans 16 amino acids. CDR3 sequence (DNA): TGTGCCAGCAGCTTAAGACCGGGACATCCTGTTGGAGGCTACACCTTC. It yields the protein CASSLRPGHPVGGYTF.

The chain combines TRBV5-1 with TRBJ1-1, with 11 bases aligning to TRBD1. This CDR3 region has 14 residues. The germline V gene encodes CDR1 SGHRS and CDR2 YFSETQ. V lost 4 bases and J lost 5; bases outside the gene matches: 4. CDR3 protein: CASSLDRGRTEAFF. The CDR3 coding sequence is TGCGCCAGCAGCCTGGACAGGGGGCGTACTGAAGCTTTCTTT.

V and J are TRBV9 and TRBJ2-5; D may be TRBD2 (7 bases). This CDR3 is 16 amino acids long. Trimming took off 5 bases at V and 9 bases at J, with 26 bases between the two ends. Germline V CDR1 and CDR2: SGDLS, YYNGEE. CDR3 in DNA: TGTGCCAGCAGTGGGAGTACGGGGGGCCCGGGGATGGCCCAGTACTTC. Amino acids: CASSGSTGGPGMAQYF.

The rearrangement uses TRBV12-3 or TRBV12-4 and TRBJ1-2; D possibly corresponds to TRBD1 (5 bases). The V gene lost 6 bases and the J gene lost 2 bases, with 10 bases spanning the gap. This CDR3 has 13 residues. The CDR3 coding sequence is TGTGCCAGCAGGATGACAGCCAACTATGGCTACACCTTC. Translated, it gives CASRMTANYGYTF.

This chain uses TRBV25-1 with TRBJ1-4; D ambiguous. Trimming took 7 bases from V and 8 from J, leaving 20 bases between them. Per the germline V gene, CDR1 is MGHDK and CDR2 is SYGVNS. This CDR3 region has 15 residues. CDR3 DNA sequence: TGTGCCAGCACCCAAAGTTTCGGGGTAGGAGAAAAACTGTTTTTT. Protein product: CASTQSFGVGEKLFF. Full variable domain (remainder filled in from reference TRBV25-1 and TRBJ1-4): EADIYQTPRYLVIGTGKKITLECSQTMGHDKMYWYQQDPGMELHLIHYSYGVNSTEKGDLSSESTVSRIRTEHFPLTLESARPSHTSQYLCASTQSFGVGEKLFFGSGTQLSVL.

The V call is TRBV25-1, the J call TRBJ1-2, with D hard to call. Trimming cost V 5 bases and J 4 bases, with 14 bases left between them. Germline lookup yields CDR1 MGHDK and CDR2 SYGVNS. This CDR3 contains 14 residues. The CDR3 sequence: CASSPGSRFYGYTF. The CDR3 DNA sequence: TGTGCCAGCAGTCCGGGTTCCCGTTTCTATGGCTACACCTTC.

The chain recombines TRBV5-1 with TRBJ1-5; D call uncertain. Germline assignment: CDR1 SGHRS and CDR2 YFSETQ. This CDR3 comprises 14 residues. V lost 0 bases and J 3 bases, leaving 7 bases between the germline ends. CDR3 nucleotide sequence: TGCGCCAGCAGCTTGGCCCCCCACAATCAGCCCCAGCATTTT. Translation gives CASSLAPHNQPQHF. Full variable domain (rest looked up from reference TRBV5-1 and TRBJ1-5): KAGVTQTPRYLIKTRGQQVTLSCSPISGHRSVSWYQQTPGQGLQFLFEYFSETQRNKGNFPGRFSGRQFSNSRSEMNVSTLELGDSALYLCASSLAPHNQPQHFGDGTRLSIL.

The chain is built from TRBV19 and TRBJ2-1, with D perhaps TRBD2 (6 bases). The germline gives CDR1 LNHDA, CDR2 SQIVND (reference sequence). Trimming cost V 8 bases and J 8 bases, with 16 bases left between them. The CDR3 has 13 residues. CDR3: CASSWRGSDEQFF. CDR3 bases: TGTGCCAGTTCATGGAGGGGCTCGGATGAGCAGTTCTTC.

The rearrangement joins TRBV6-1 to TRBJ1-3; D may be TRBD1 (6 bases). The CDR3 is 13 residues long. Looked up from germline, CDR1 is MNHNS and CDR2 is SASEGT. The germline V and J ends were trimmed by 3 bases and 4 bases, with 7 bases remaining between them. The CDR3 region has the DNA TGTGCCAGCAGTGATGGACAGGGAAACACCATATATTTT. Amino acids: CASSDGQGNTIYF.

J is TRBJ2-1 and V is TRBV3-1 (or the pseudogene TRBV3-2), with 7 bases that match TRBD2. The junction had 13 bases not matched to a gene; V was cut back by 4 bases and J by 4 bases. The CDR3 runs 17 residues. Germline loops: CDR1 LGHDT, CDR2 YNNKEL (reference sequence). CDR3 residues: CASSPSSGLWRYNEQFF. DNA for the CDR3: TGTGCCAGCAGCCCGAGTAGCGGGCTGTGGAGATACAATGAGCAGTTCTTC.

The chain links TRBV5-4 to TRBJ2-1; TRBD2 aligns across 15 bases. Looked up from germline, CDR1 is SGHNT and CDR2 is YYREEE (reference sequence). V lost 3 bases, J lost 8 bases, and 9 bases stayed unmatched. This CDR3 comprises 17 residues. The CDR3 here is CASSSPGLAGGGYEQFF. CDR3 nucleotide sequence: TGTGCCAGCAGCTCTCCGGGACTAGCGGGGGGCGGCTATGAGCAGTTCTTC. Filled out from reference TRBV5-4 and TRBJ2-1, the complete variable domain reads ETGVTQSPTHLIKTRGQQVTLRCSSQSGHNTVSWYQQALGQGPQFIFQYYREEENGRGNFPPRFSGLQFPNYSSELNVNALELDDSALYLCASSSPGLAGGGYEQFFGPGTRLTVL.

The chain combines TRBV2 with TRBJ2-3; 12 positions agree with TRBD2. CDR1 is SNHLY and CDR2 is FYNNEI in the germline V gene. There are 20 residues in the CDR3. V shed 9 bases, J shed 3 bases, and the junction held 22 bases outside the gene matches. CDR3 protein: CASLRPGTSGGLAFTDTQYF. The CDR3 DNA sequence: TGTGCCAGTCTCCGACCAGGCACTAGCGGGGGGTTGGCTTTTACAGATACGCAGTATTTT.

The V and J genes are TRBV6-5 and TRBJ2-7; 8 bases agree with TRBD2. The J segment lost 7 bases and the V segment lost 6 bases, leaving 11 bases of the junction unmatched. Germline-derived CDR1 and CDR2 are MNHEY and SVGAGI. This CDR3 spans 14 amino acids. This CDR3 reads CASRGMLAGNEQYF. CDR3 bases: TGTGCCAGCAGGGGAATGTTAGCGGGGAATGAGCAGTACTTC.